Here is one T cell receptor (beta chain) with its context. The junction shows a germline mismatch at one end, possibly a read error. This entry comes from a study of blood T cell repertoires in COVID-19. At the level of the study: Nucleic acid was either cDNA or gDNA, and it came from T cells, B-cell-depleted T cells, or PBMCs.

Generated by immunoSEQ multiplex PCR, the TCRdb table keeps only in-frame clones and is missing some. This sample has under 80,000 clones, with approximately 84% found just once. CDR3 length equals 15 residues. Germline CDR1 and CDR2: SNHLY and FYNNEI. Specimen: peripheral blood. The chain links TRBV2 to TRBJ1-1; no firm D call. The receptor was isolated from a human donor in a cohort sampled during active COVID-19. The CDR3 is CASRLAGILPSLLPF. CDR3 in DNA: TGTGCCAGCAGACTCGCGGGGATTCTCCCGTCCCTTCTTCCCTTT. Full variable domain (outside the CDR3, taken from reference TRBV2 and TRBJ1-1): EPEVTQTPSHQVTQMGQEVILRCVPISNHLYFYWYRQILGQKVEFLVSFYNNEISEKSEIFDDQFSVERPDGSNFTLKIRSTKLEDSAMYFCASRLAGILPSLLPFGQGTRLTVV.